A selection of T cell receptor beta chains follows, all from one sample in a study of blood T cell repertoires in COVID-19. Here immunoSEQ multiplex PCR was the method, and the copy in TCRdb shows in-frame clones only, minus some. The data contain 110,000 or so clones, roughly 82% of them singletons. Sequenced material: peripheral blood. The receptors come from a human donor in a cohort sampled during active COVID-19. Each CDR3 is given with its conserved first and last residue. A D gene is named only where the DNA matches it firmly. Where a row states a size, it is once, few, many or the class of an expanded clone; other rows omit it.

v_gene: TRBV19
d_gene: .
len: 15
j_gene: TRBJ1-1
abundance: .
CDR3aa: CASSTPPLSGTEAFF

v_gene: TRBV6-5
d_gene: TRBD2
len: 15
j_gene: TRBJ2-5
abundance: .
CDR3aa: CASRRTSGIQETQYF

v_gene: TRBV6-6
d_gene: .
len: 16
j_gene: TRBJ2-1
abundance: .
CDR3aa: CASSYSLTGSYNEQFF

v_gene: TRBV2
d_gene: .
len: 14
j_gene: TRBJ1-5
abundance: .
CDR3aa: CASRRRESGQPQHF

v_gene: TRBV29-1
d_gene: .
len: 12
j_gene: TRBJ1-2
abundance: .
CDR3aa: CSVGGANYGYTF

v_gene: TRBV7-2
d_gene: .
len: 14
j_gene: TRBJ2-7
abundance: .
CDR3aa: CASSLASVSYEQYF

v_gene: TRBV5-1
d_gene: TRBD1
len: 16
j_gene: TRBJ1-3
abundance: .
CDR3aa: CASSLGQGAAGNTIYF

v_gene: TRBV2
d_gene: .
len: 14
j_gene: TRBJ1-2
abundance: .
CDR3aa: CASSPIGVNYGYTF

v_gene: TRBV7-2
d_gene: TRBD2
len: 14
j_gene: TRBJ2-5
abundance: .
CDR3aa: CASSIERGGETQYF

v_gene: TRBV6-5
d_gene: .
len: 14
j_gene: TRBJ2-6
abundance: .
CDR3aa: CASSFGRGANVLTF

v_gene: TRBV7-2
d_gene: TRBD1
len: 15
j_gene: TRBJ2-7
abundance: once
CDR3aa: CASSSTGGRSYEQYF

v_gene: TRBV7-9
d_gene: .
len: 14
j_gene: TRBJ1-1
abundance: .
CDR3aa: CASSLGGMNTEAFF

v_gene: TRBV4-3
d_gene: .
len: 14
j_gene: TRBJ2-7
abundance: .
CDR3aa: CASSQHRGGYEQYF

v_gene: TRBV6-5
d_gene: .
len: 13
j_gene: TRBJ2-7
abundance: .
CDR3aa: CASSYSLNYEQYF

v_gene: TRBV6-6
d_gene: .
len: 15
j_gene: TRBJ1-2
abundance: .
CDR3aa: CASSPGWGVNYGYTF

v_gene: TRBV18
d_gene: .
len: 13
j_gene: TRBJ1-1
abundance: .
CDR3aa: CASSPYGVSEAFF

v_gene: TRBV5-1
d_gene: TRBD1
len: 12
j_gene: TRBJ2-7
abundance: few
CDR3aa: CASSSGQDEQYF

v_gene: TRBV6-6
d_gene: TRBD1
len: 14
j_gene: TRBJ1-4
abundance: .
CDR3aa: CASSYVTGSEKLFF

v_gene: TRBV28
d_gene: TRBD1
len: 16
j_gene: TRBJ1-2
abundance: .
CDR3aa: CASSFPAGTGGPGYTF

v_gene: TRBV5-1
d_gene: TRBD1
len: 14
j_gene: TRBJ2-1
abundance: .
CDR3aa: CASRMRDRASEQFF

v_gene: TRBV5-1
d_gene: TRBD2
len: 16
j_gene: TRBJ2-1
abundance: .
CDR3aa: CASSLLTSGGGNEQFF

v_gene: TRBV5-1
d_gene: .
len: 14
j_gene: TRBJ1-1
abundance: .
CDR3aa: CASSLAATGSEAFF

v_gene: TRBV5-1
d_gene: .
len: 18
j_gene: TRBJ1-4
abundance: .
CDR3aa: CASSLGTAGIATNEKLFF

v_gene: TRBV5-1
d_gene: TRBD2
len: 16
j_gene: TRBJ2-5
abundance: .
CDR3aa: CASSLQGAGGGETQYF

v_gene: TRBV19
d_gene: .
len: 14
j_gene: TRBJ1-5
abundance: .
CDR3aa: CATRQDYSNQPQHF

v_gene: TRBV6-7
d_gene: TRBD1
len: 18
j_gene: TRBJ1-5
abundance: .
CDR3aa: CASSFIPGQGHFNQPQHF

v_gene: TRBV4-1
d_gene: TRBD1
len: 14
j_gene: TRBJ2-7
abundance: .
CDR3aa: CASSQGQGLGKQYF

v_gene: TRBV4-1
d_gene: TRBD2
len: 14
j_gene: TRBJ2-7
abundance: .
CDR3aa: CASSQERGTYEQYF

v_gene: TRBV4-3
d_gene: .
len: 15
j_gene: TRBJ2-2
abundance: .
CDR3aa: CASSQVPGNTGELFF

v_gene: TRBV2
d_gene: .
len: 12
j_gene: TRBJ2-7
abundance: .
CDR3aa: CASSEEPTKQYF

v_gene: TRBV7-8
d_gene: .
len: 16
j_gene: TRBJ1-5
abundance: .
CDR3aa: CASSLFVAQGGVAQHF

v_gene: TRBV11-2
d_gene: TRBD2
len: 14
j_gene: TRBJ2-7
abundance: .
CDR3aa: CASRPGTSAYEQYF

v_gene: TRBV27
d_gene: .
len: 14
j_gene: TRBJ2-5
abundance: few
CDR3aa: CASSLSLLNGVKYF

v_gene: TRBV6-5
d_gene: .
len: 13
j_gene: TRBJ1-2
abundance: once
CDR3aa: CASSLGGTSGYTF

v_gene: TRBV28
d_gene: TRBD1
len: 14
j_gene: TRBJ1-3
abundance: .
CDR3aa: CASARTGVGNTIYF

v_gene: TRBV6-2/TRBV6-3
d_gene: .
len: 14
j_gene: TRBJ1-2
abundance: .
CDR3aa: CASSYRQVAWGYTF

v_gene: TRBV5-8
d_gene: .
len: 15
j_gene: TRBJ2-3
abundance: .
CDR3aa: CASSLAGAWPSTQYF

v_gene: TRBV18
d_gene: .
len: 14
j_gene: TRBJ2-5
abundance: .
CDR3aa: CASSPPRGGETQYF

v_gene: TRBV18
d_gene: .
len: 15
j_gene: TRBJ2-1
abundance: .
CDR3aa: CASSSPGGNYNEQFF

v_gene: TRBV27
d_gene: .
len: 15
j_gene: TRBJ1-1
abundance: few
CDR3aa: CASSPRTFGNTEAFF

v_gene: TRBV19
d_gene: .
len: 13
j_gene: TRBJ2-3
abundance: once
CDR3aa: CASSTQSTDTQYF

v_gene: TRBV4-1
d_gene: TRBD1
len: 15
j_gene: TRBJ2-7
abundance: .
CDR3aa: CASSQGGTGDYEQYF

v_gene: TRBV11-2
d_gene: TRBD1
len: 18
j_gene: TRBJ1-1
abundance: once
CDR3aa: CASTPGFGQGGLNTEAFF

v_gene: TRBV19
d_gene: .
len: 19
j_gene: TRBJ2-1
abundance: .
CDR3aa: CASSIDPNVRGSFYNEQFF

v_gene: TRBV3-1/TRBV3-2
d_gene: TRBD1
len: 16
j_gene: TRBJ1-3
abundance: .
CDR3aa: CASRPLQGAVGNTIYF